One and the same sample provided the 7 T cell receptor beta chains below, sequenced in a study of CD8+ T cells in alopecia areata. Sequencing templates came from extracted RNA that was reverse transcribed into cDNA. TCRdb keeps only in-frame clones here, not all; method: immunoSEQ multiplex PCR. The sample shows around 30,000 clones, over 60% of them seen only once. Input material: NKG2D-low CD8+ T cells sorted from blood. These receptors were obtained from a human donor with alopecia areata.

The chain couples TRBV28 to TRBJ2-7, with 8 positions matching TRBD1. The V and J ends lost 3 bases and 5 bases, in that order; junction bases with no gene match: 0. The CDR3 is 12 residues long. The germline gives CDR1 MDHEN, CDR2 SYDVKM. The CDR3 DNA sequence: TGTGCCAGCAGTTTGGACAGGGACGAGCAGTACTTC. Translation: CASSLDRDEQYF.

The V gene is TRBV7-9, the J gene TRBJ2-3; possible D gene TRBD2, 6 bases. The length of the CDR3 is 15 residues. CDR1 and CDR2 (germline): SEHNR, FQNEAQ (reference sequence). Deletions cut 0 bases from V and 2 bases from J, with 9 bases between. CDR3 sequence (DNA): TGTGCCAGCAGCTTAGCGGAGGGGACCACAGATACGCAGTATTTT. Its protein product is CASSLAEGTTDTQYF.

The table lists this clone with a few counts. The V gene is TRBV7-9, the J gene TRBJ2-7, with 7 bases fitting TRBD2. V trimming: 5 bases; J trimming: 3 bases; junction bases outside the gene matches: 13. The germline V gene encodes CDR1 SEHNR and CDR2 FQNEAQ (reference sequence). This CDR3 contains 16 residues. The CDR3 region is CASSGLIGLAVYEQYF. CDR3 DNA sequence: TGTGCCAGCAGCGGATTGATTGGGCTAGCGGTCTACGAGCAGTACTTC.

The CDR3 DNA reads as TGCAGCGTTGAAGGGGGCCAATTACAGGGGATGGAGACCCAGTACTTC. This encodes CSVEGGQLQGMETQYF. V gene TRBV29-1 combines with J gene TRBJ2-5, with TRBD1 matching over 7 bases. In germline, CDR1 is SQVTM, CDR2 ANQGSEA. The CDR3 extends over 16 amino acids. Losses at the gene ends were 1 base for V and 5 bases for J; bases not matched to a gene: 13.

The chain uses TRBV2 and TRBJ2-3, with D perhaps TRBD2 (7 bases). CDR3 length equals 15 residues. Per germline, CDR1 SNHLY and CDR2 FYNNEI. V was trimmed by 3 bases and J by 1 base, leaving 11 bases between them. In nucleotides, the CDR3 is TGTGCCAGCAGTGAGGGGGGGGCAGGCACAGATACGCAGTATTTT. Encoded protein: CASSEGGAGTDTQYF.

The chain employs TRBV18 and TRBJ2-5; 7 bases line up with TRBD1. V lost 3 bases to trimming and J lost 0 bases; unmatched junction nucleotides: 7. Germline loops: CDR1 KGHSH, CDR2 LQKENI. The CDR3 has 16 amino acids. CDR3 region: CASSPRTGQDQETQYF. The DNA of the CDR3 is TGTGCCAGCTCACCTCGTACTGGACAGGACCAAGAGACCCAGTACTTC. Based on the CDR3 plus reference TRBV18 and TRBJ2-5, the full variable domain is NAGVMQNPRHLVRRRGQEARLRCSPMKGHSHVYWYRQLPEEGLKFMVYLQKENIIDESGMPKERFSAEFPKEGPSILRIQQVVRGDSAAYFCASSPRTGQDQETQYFGPGTRLLVL.

V usage is TRBV6-9 and J usage is TRBJ2-7; 9 bases map to TRBD2. Germline trimming cut 4 bases from V and 5 bases from J; bases unmatched to any gene: 9. Germline CDR1 reads MNHGY; CDR2 reads SVAAGI. The CDR3 length is 15 residues. CDR3 amino acids: CASSCRLADSDEQYF. The DNA for the CDR3 is TGTGCCAGCAGTTGCCGACTAGCGGACAGCGACGAGCAGTACTTC.